This T cell receptor beta chain was identified in a study of shared clonotypes between healthy human individuals. Trimming took 8 bases from V and 6 from J, leaving 13 bases between them. This CDR3 region has 12 residues. CDR1 SGHTA and CDR2 FQGTGA come from the germline V gene. Study-wide results and limits: In several donors, around 5% of naive CD4 clonotypes appeared in common. What limited the represented genetic and exposure-history diversity was the small number of donors.

CD45RO-negative cells were positively selected for CCR7, leaving out terminally differentiated effector memory CD45RA+ cells. Of note for this clone: As yet, its antigen is unknown.

As originally analysed: With immunoSEQ giving junction-only sequences and no quality scores, filtering differed. Sequencing used immunoSEQ multiplex PCR; TCRdb keeps in-frame clones, though not all of them. V and J calls and clone size come straight from that table; D and trimming were deduced from the DNA. The profile shows around 2,000,000 clones, approximately 95% of them singletons. The sequenced sample was naive CD8+ T cells sorted from blood. The V call is TRBV7-3, the J call TRBJ1-1; tentative D call: TRBD1 (5 bases). The sequence was obtained from a man aged 18 to 30 in good health. The CDR3 nucleotides are TGTGCCAGCTCTAGGGGAAGGGCTGAAGCTTTCTTT. Residues: CASSRGRAEAFF.